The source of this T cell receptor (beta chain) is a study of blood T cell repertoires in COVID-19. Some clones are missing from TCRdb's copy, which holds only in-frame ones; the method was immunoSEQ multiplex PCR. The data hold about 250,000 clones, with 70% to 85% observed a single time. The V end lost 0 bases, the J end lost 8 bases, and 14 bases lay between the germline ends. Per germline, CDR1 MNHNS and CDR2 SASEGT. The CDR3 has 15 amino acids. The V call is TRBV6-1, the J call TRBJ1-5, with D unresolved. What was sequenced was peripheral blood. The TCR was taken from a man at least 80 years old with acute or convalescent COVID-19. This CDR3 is CASSEARAPAEPQHF. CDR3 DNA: TGTGCCAGCAGTGAAGCAAGGGCCCCAGCGGAGCCCCAGCATTTT.